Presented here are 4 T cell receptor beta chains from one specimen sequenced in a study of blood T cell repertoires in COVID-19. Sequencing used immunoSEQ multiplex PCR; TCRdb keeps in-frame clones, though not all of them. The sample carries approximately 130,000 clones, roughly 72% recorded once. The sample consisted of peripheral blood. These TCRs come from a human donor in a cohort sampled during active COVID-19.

CDR3 DNA sequence: TGTGCCATCAGGGGACAGGAGAACACTGAAGCTTTCTTT. It specifies CAIRGQENTEAFF. The chain uses TRBV10-3 and TRBJ1-1; 8 nucleotides align to TRBD1. Germline lookup yields CDR1 ENHRY and CDR2 SYGVKD. The ends lost 6 bases at V and 1 base at J; junction bases unmatched: 1. The CDR3 covers 13 residues.

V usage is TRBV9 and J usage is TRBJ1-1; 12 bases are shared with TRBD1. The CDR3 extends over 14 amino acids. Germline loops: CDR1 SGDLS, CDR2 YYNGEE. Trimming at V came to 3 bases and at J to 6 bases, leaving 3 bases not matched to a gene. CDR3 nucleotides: TGTGCCAGCAGCGCCGGGACAGGGGGCTCTGAAGCTTTCTTT. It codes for CASSAGTGGSEAFF. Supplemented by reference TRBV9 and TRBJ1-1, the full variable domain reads DSGVTQTPKHLITATGQRVTLRCSPRSGDLSVYWYQQSLDQGLQFLIQYYNGEERAKGNILERFSAQQFPDLHSELNLSSLELGDSALYFCASSAGTGGSEAFFGQGTRLTVV.

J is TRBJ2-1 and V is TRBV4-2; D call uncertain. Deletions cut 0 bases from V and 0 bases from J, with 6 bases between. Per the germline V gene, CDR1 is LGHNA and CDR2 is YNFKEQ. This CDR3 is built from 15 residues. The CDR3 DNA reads TGTGCCAGCAGCCAAGACCTTAGCTCCTACAATGAGCAGTTCTTC. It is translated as CASSQDLSSYNEQFF.

CDR3 in amino acids: CASSPRGYPYEQYF. The CDR3, as DNA: TGTGCCAGCAGCCCCCGAGGGTACCCCTACGAGCAGTACTTC. This chain connects TRBV3-1 (or the pseudogene TRBV3-2) to TRBJ2-7; the D gene is possibly TRBD2 (5 bases). The CDR3 extends over 14 amino acids. CDR1 LGHDT and CDR2 YNNKEL come from the germline V gene (reference sequence). V was cut by 4 bases and J by 2 bases, with 12 bases left in between.